This T cell receptor (beta chain) was identified during a study of T cells expressing NK-cell markers. Points on this clonotype: Antigen unknown.

Study-level points and caveats: Similarly, these clonotypes led the CD3+CD56-NKG2C+ fraction as well in several donors.

The CDR3 has 16 amino acids. Germline values: CDR1 SEHNR, CDR2 FQNEAQ (reference sequence). TCRdb reprocessed the 5' RACE reads; each CDR3 protein has one entry and no DNA is given. This sample's table has about 460,000 distinct CDR3 sequences. Sequencing used blood T cells: a sorted CD56 or NKG2C T cell subset, CD4+ or CD8+ T cells, or bulk PBMC T cells (not recorded which). The sequence was obtained from a woman in her fifties or sixties in good health. The chain employs TRBV7-9 and TRBJ2-3; TCRdb names TRBD1, which stays unverified in the absence of DNA. CDR3 sequence: CASSLDGGQTTDTQYF.